This paragraph covers one TCR beta chain sequence. Germline assignment: CDR1 KGHDR and CDR2 SFDVKD. V was cut by 4 bases and J by 0 bases, with 21 bases left in between. The CDR3 covers 19 residues. In the study's own analysis: The authors estimated nucleated cell counts from reference gene primer amplification. Assay used: immunoSEQ multiplex PCR; TCRdb lists only in-frame clones, some missing. Clonal size and the V and J genes are those of that table, whereas D and trimming came from the DNA. The profile covers around 250,000 clones, with 86% appearing a single time and 2.5% to 3% taken by the ten largest. This specimen comes from a study of blood T cell repertoires in COVID-19. Overall study context: The United States, Italy and Spain supplied acute and convalescent COVID-19 samples. PBMCs, B-cell-depleted T cells, or T cells were the source of the cDNA or gDNA that made up the material.

This chain joins TRBV24-1 and TRBJ2-1; perhaps TRBD2 as D (6 bases). This receptor was taken from a woman in her twenties or thirties with active or convalescent COVID-19. The sequencing input was peripheral blood. The CDR3 loop reads CATSERAPSSASSYNEQFF. DNA of the CDR3: TGTGCCACCAGTGAACGCGCACCCTCTAGCGCGAGCTCCTACAATGAGCAGTTCTTC.